This is a list of T cell receptor beta chains from one sample in a study of T cells in Graves' hyperthyroidism and ophthalmopathy. TCRdb redid the calling of the multiplex PCR reads with MiXCR, one entry per CDR3 protein. The table includes under 450,000 distinct CDR3 sequences, more than 15% detected once. The sequenced sample consisted of blood. All receptors come from a woman between 18 and 29 years old with Graves' hyperthyroidism. CDR3s include the opening cysteine and the closing phenylalanine or tryptophan. The order of the fields is clone size, D gene, V gene, J gene, CDR3 DNA, CDR3 protein. A D gene is named only where the DNA matches it firmly. Rows may omit the clone size; those that give it use once, few, many or a size class.

-	-	TRBV19	TRBJ2-3	TGTGCCAGTAGTATCGGACTACTTCTGGCAGATACGCAGTATTTT	CASSIGLLLADTQYF
-	-	TRBV2	TRBJ1-5	TGTGCCAGCAGTGGGACGAGGGGTCGGCGATATAGCAATCAGCCCCAGCATTTT	CASSGTRGRRYSNQPQHF
many	TRBD1	TRBV18	TRBJ2-7	TGTGCCAGCTCACCCCGGGACAGCCCCTACGAGCAGTACTTC	CASSPRDSPYEQYF
many	-	TRBV28	TRBJ1-4	TGTGCCAGCAGTTTGGGGAGGACCAGGGATGAAAAACTGTTTTTT	CASSLGRTRDEKLFF
many	-	TRBV28	TRBJ2-3	TGTGCCAGCAGTTTACCAATGCGGGCCCCAATGGGGGATACGCAGTATTTT	CASSLPMRAPMGDTQYF
-	-	TRBV11-2	TRBJ1-4	TGTGCCAGCAGCGCAAGACGGAATAATGAAAAACTGTTTTTT	CASSARRNNEKLFF
-	TRBD2	TRBV4-1	TRBJ2-1	TGCGCCAGCAGCCAACGGACTAGCGGGAGGTTAAGCTCCTACAATGAGCAGTTCTTC	CASSQRTSGRLSSYNEQFF
-	TRBD1	TRBV28	TRBJ1-5	TGTGCCAGCAGTTTAAGGGGACAGGGGTATAGCAATCAGCCCCAGCATTTT	CASSLRGQGYSNQPQHF
many	-	TRBV2	TRBJ2-7	TGTGCCGTCTCGTGGGACACCTCCTACGAGCAGTACTTC	CAVSWDTSYEQYF
few	TRBD1	TRBV10-3	TRBJ2-4	TGTGCCATCAGTGAACGGACAGGGGGTGCCAAAAACATTCAGTACTTC	CAISERTGGAKNIQYF
many	TRBD2	TRBV11-2	TRBJ2-3	TGTGCCAGCAGCTACAATCCCGGACTAGTAACAGATACGCAGTATTTT	CASSYNPGLVTDTQYF
many	-	TRBV28	TRBJ2-7	TGTGCCAGCAGTCCGAGTAATATAGTCTACGAGCAGTACTTC	CASSPSNIVYEQYF
many	TRBD1	TRBV2	TRBJ1-2	TGTGCCAGCAGCTCCAGGGGGAACTATGGCTACACCTTC	CASSSRGNYGYTF
few	TRBD2	TRBV18	TRBJ2-3	TGTGCCAGCTCACCGACACGGACTAGCGGGACATCTAGCACAGATACGCAGTATTTT	CASSPTRTSGTSSTDTQYF
few	-	TRBV29-1	TRBJ1-3	TGCAGCGTTGGCAGCTCTGGAAACACCATATATTTT	CSVGSSGNTIYF
few	-	TRBV6-2/TRBV6-3	TRBJ2-5	TGTGCCAGCAGTAACAGCCAAGAGACCCAGTACTTC	CASSNSQETQYF
-	-	TRBV20-1	TRBJ2-7	TGCAGTGCCGACCGATTCTACGAGCAGTACTTC	CSADRFYEQYF
-	TRBD2	TRBV6-1	TRBJ2-3	TGTGCCAGCAGCGGACTAGCGGGAGTGAAAGCAGATACGCAGTATTTT	CASSGLAGVKADTQYF
many	-	TRBV5-1	TRBJ1-2	TGCGCCAGCAGCTTGGACAGGCAATCTAACTATGGCTACACCTTC	CASSLDRQSNYGYTF
-	-	TRBV19	TRBJ1-2	TGTGCCAGTAGTATTGGTCAGGGACATGGCTACACCTTC	CASSIGQGHGYTF
-	-	TRBV9	TRBJ2-3	TGTGCCAGCAACAACCAAGCTCGAAGTAGCACAGATACGCAGTATTTT	CASNNQARSSTDTQYF
-	-	TRBV6-2/TRBV6-3	TRBJ2-1	TGTGCCAGCAGTTACTCCCGGGGACGGAACTTAATTTACAATGAGCAGTTCTTC	CASSYSRGRNLIYNEQFF
few	-	TRBV29-1	TRBJ2-3	TGCAGCGGCAGGGACGGCTGGGCAGATACGCAGTATTTT	CSGRDGWADTQYF
few	-	TRBV5-8	TRBJ2-1	TGTGCCAGCAGCCCAAGGGACCTAGACAATGAGCAGTTCTTC	CASSPRDLDNEQFF
many	TRBD2	TRBV5-1	TRBJ2-2	TGCGCCAGCAGCTTCAGCGGGGGGATTCGAATCGGGGAGCTGTTTTTT	CASSFSGGIRIGELFF
many	-	TRBV6-2/TRBV6-3	TRBJ2-7	TGTGCCAGCAGTTTGGGGCTCTACGAGCAGTACTTC	CASSLGLYEQYF
-	-	TRBV27	TRBJ1-2	TGTGCCAGCAGTTTTCGTGGGTCTGGCTACACCTTC	CASSFRGSGYTF
many	TRBD2	TRBV28	TRBJ2-7	TGTGCCAGCAGCCCAGGGACGGGCGGGGGAGACGAGCAGTACTTC	CASSPGTGGGDEQYF
-	TRBD1	TRBV6-9	TRBJ1-1	TGTGCCAGCAGTTCAACCGGGACAGGGTGGAATATGAACACTGAAGCTTTCTTT	CASSSTGTGWNMNTEAFF
many	TRBD2	TRBV2	TRBJ2-1	TGTGCCAGCAGTCAAAGCGGGGGGTATTCCTACAATGAGCAGTTCTTC	CASSQSGGYSYNEQFF
few	-	TRBV28	TRBJ1-2	TGTGCCAGCAGTGAATCAGTGCATAGCGGCTACACCTTC	CASSESVHSGYTF
few	-	TRBV29-1	TRBJ2-1	TGCAGCGTTGCGGTGGGGGGATCCTACAATGAGCAGTTCTTC	CSVAVGGSYNEQFF
many	-	TRBV4-3	TRBJ2-5	TGCGCCAGCAGCCAAGGAGGGGCCGGGACCCAGTACTTC	CASSQGGAGTQYF